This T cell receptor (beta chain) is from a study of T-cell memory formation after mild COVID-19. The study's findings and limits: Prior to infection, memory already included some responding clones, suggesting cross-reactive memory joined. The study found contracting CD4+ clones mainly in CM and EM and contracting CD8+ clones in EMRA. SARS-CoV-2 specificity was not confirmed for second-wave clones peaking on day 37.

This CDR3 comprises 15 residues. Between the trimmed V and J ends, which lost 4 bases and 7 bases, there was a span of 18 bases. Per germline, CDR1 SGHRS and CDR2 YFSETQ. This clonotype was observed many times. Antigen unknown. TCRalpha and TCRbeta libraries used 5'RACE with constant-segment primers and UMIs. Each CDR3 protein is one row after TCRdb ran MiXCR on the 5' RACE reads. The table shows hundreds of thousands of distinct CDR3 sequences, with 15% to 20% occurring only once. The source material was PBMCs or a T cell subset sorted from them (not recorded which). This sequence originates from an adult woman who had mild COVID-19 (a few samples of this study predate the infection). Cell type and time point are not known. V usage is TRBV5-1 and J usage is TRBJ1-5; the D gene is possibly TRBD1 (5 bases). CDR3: CASSPLGHLGQPQHF. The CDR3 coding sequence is TGCGCCAGCAGCCCCCTTGGACACTTAGGCCAGCCCCAGCATTTT.